The 23 T cell receptor beta chains presented below share a single source sample, sequenced in a study of T cells after yellow fever vaccination. Each CDR3 protein gets one entry after TCRdb re-called the 5' RACE reads with MiXCR. Among approximately 580,000 distinct CDR3 sequences listed, roughly a sixth were seen once. Source: PBMCs, taken 4 to 5 days after the first yellow fever vaccination. The receptors here all came from a man aged 18 to 30 who received the YFV17D yellow fever vaccine.

V gene TRBV4-3 combines with J gene TRBJ2-7, with a weak D call TRBD2 (5 bases). The length of the CDR3 is 15 residues. Germline CDR1 LGHNA, CDR2 YSLEER. Trimming stripped 0 bases from V and 0 bases from J, with 9 bases between. The CDR3 protein is CASSQDLRASYEQYF. The CDR3, as DNA: TGCGCCAGCAGCCAAGATTTGCGGGCCTCCTACGAGCAGTACTTC.

This clonotype was seen a few times. The chain is built from TRBV7-9 and TRBJ1-4; no definite D call. V dropped 6 bases and J dropped 0 bases, with 11 bases sitting between them. CDR1 and CDR2 (germline): SEHNR, FQNEAQ (reference sequence). CDR3 size: 15 residues. CDR3 sequence (DNA): TGTGCCAGCAGTTTTGCCCCTGCAACTAATGAAAAACTGTTTTTT. This codes for CASSFAPATNEKLFF.

The J gene is TRBJ2-5, the V gene TRBV29-1; weak D call: TRBD1 (6 bases). CDR3 length equals 13 residues. Germline loops: CDR1 SQVTM, CDR2 ANQGSEA. The V and J ends lost 6 bases and 5 bases respectively, with 16 bases between them. Here the CDR3 DNA reads TGCAGCGTCCCCGAGAGGGGGTGGGAGACCCAGTACTTC. It codes for CSVPERGWETQYF. Variable domain in full (rest from reference TRBV29-1 and TRBJ2-5): SAVISQKPSRDICQRGTSLTIQCQVDSQVTMMFWYRQQPGQSLTLIATANQGSEATYESGFVIDKFPISRPNLTFSTLTVSNMSPEDSSIYLCSVPERGWETQYFGPGTRLLVL.

Worth noting for this clonotype: Without the conserved terminal phenylalanine or tryptophan, this CDR3 likely stems from a read error. The rearrangement links TRBV5-6 to TRBJ1-1; no reliable D call. CDR3 length equals 13 residues. The germline CDR1 and CDR2 sequences are SGHDT and YYEEEE. Between the trimmed V and J ends, which lost 2 bases and 1 base, there was a span of 6 bases. This CDR3 is CASSFTENTEAFV. The DNA for the CDR3 is TGTGCCAGCAGCTTTACAGAGAACACTGAAGCTTTCGTT.

The genes are TRBV5-4 and TRBJ2-5; D unclear. V was cut by 2 bases and J by 3 bases, with 5 bases left in between. Germline CDR1 is SGHNT and CDR2 is YYREEE (reference sequence). CDR3 length equals 12 residues. The CDR3 sequence is CASSFVEETQYF. The CDR3 DNA follows: TGTGCCAGCAGCTTCGTCGAAGAGACCCAGTACTTC. Variable domain in full (rest from reference TRBV5-4 and TRBJ2-5): ETGVTQSPTHLIKTRGQQVTLRCSSQSGHNTVSWYQQALGQGPQFIFQYYREEENGRGNFPPRFSGLQFPNYSSELNVNALELDDSALYLCASSFVEETQYFGPGTRLLVL.

J is TRBJ1-2 and V is TRBV7-2, with 8 positions matching TRBD1. The germline V gene encodes CDR1 SGHTA and CDR2 FQGNSA. With 5 bases clipped from V and 6 bases from J, the junction kept 14 bases outside the gene matches. The CDR3 length is 16 residues. The CDR3 DNA reads as TGTGCCAGCAGCATAGGCCCCCGGACAGGGATAGATGGCTACACCTTC. This translates into CASSIGPRTGIDGYTF. Supplemented by reference TRBV7-2 and TRBJ1-2, the full variable domain reads GAGVSQSPSNKVTEKGKDVELRCDPISGHTALYWYRQSLGQGLEFLIYFQGNSAPDKSGLPSDRFSAERTGGSVSTLTIQRTQQEDSAVYLCASSIGPRTGIDGYTFGSGTRLTVV.

This clonotype has a handful of counts. The CDR3 is CSVTTWTGETGELFF. CDR3 DNA sequence: TGCAGCGTAACTACATGGACAGGGGAAACCGGGGAGCTGTTTTTT. This chain uses TRBV29-1 with TRBJ2-2; 9 bases agree with TRBD1. Trimming took 6 bases from V and 5 from J; bases not matched to a gene: 10. The CDR3 runs to 15 residues. Germline-derived CDR1 and CDR2 are SQVTM and ANQGSEA.

This clonotype was detected only a few times. This chain connects TRBV28 to TRBJ2-7; D call uncertain. Trimming took off 9 bases at V and 3 bases at J, with 15 bases between the two ends. The germline V gene has CDR1 MDHEN and CDR2 SYDVKM. The CDR3 runs 13 residues. The CDR3 reads CASRAGPRYEQYV. CDR3 in DNA: TGTGCCAGTCGCGCCGGGCCGCGCTACGAGCAGTACGTC.

Ten or more counts support this clonotype. This rearrangement joins TRBV7-2 to TRBJ2-3; TRBD2 matches 13 bases. This CDR3 is built from 16 residues. The germline V gene has CDR1 SGHTA and CDR2 FQGNSA. Trimming took 5 bases from V and 4 from J; bases not matched to a gene: 6. CDR3 loop: CASSTGTSGVADTQYF. Here the CDR3 DNA reads TGTGCCAGCAGCACGGGGACTAGCGGGGTCGCAGATACGCAGTATTTT.

The rearrangement links TRBV20-1 to TRBJ2-3, with D possibly TRBD2 on 6 matching bases. Germline loops: CDR1 DFQATT, CDR2 SNEGSKA (reference sequence). The length of the CDR3 is 12 residues. V was cut by 3 bases and J by 10 bases, with 14 bases left in between. CDR3 in amino acids: CSARTGREAQYF. CDR3 DNA sequence: TGCAGTGCTAGGACGGGCAGGGAGGCGCAGTATTTT.

This clonotype was found a few times. The chain has TRBV6-2 or TRBV6-3 and TRBJ2-7; no definite D call. The CDR3 totals 11 residues. Between the trimmed V and J ends, which lost 4 bases and 5 bases, there was a span of 6 bases. CDR1 and CDR2 (germline): MNHEY, SVGEGT. CDR3 bases: TGTGCCAGCAGTTTGGAAGACGAGCAGTACTTC. The encoded protein is CASSLEDEQYF.

This chain links TRBV5-1 with TRBJ2-3; D is perhaps TRBD2 (6 bases). CDR3 length: 16 residues. Germline CDR1 reads SGHRS; CDR2 reads YFSETQ. The germline V and J ends were trimmed by 4 bases and 5 bases, with 20 bases remaining between them. CDR3 sequence: CASSLTGTHAQDTQYF. The CDR3, as DNA: TGCGCCAGCAGCCTAACCGGGACTCACGCACAAGATACGCAGTATTTT.

The J gene is TRBJ1-2, the V gene TRBV6-2 or TRBV6-3; tentative D call: TRBD1 (5 bases). Trimming left V 7 bases short and J 2 bases short, with 14 bases between. The CDR3 is 14 residues long. Germline CDR1 and CDR2: MNHEY and SVGEGT. CDR3 sequence: CASNIREGNYGYTF. CDR3 sequence (DNA): TGTGCCAGCAATATCCGAGAGGGGAACTATGGCTACACCTTC.

About this clonotype: Its ends do not fully match the called genes, so a read error is possible. The rearrangement uses TRBV19 and TRBJ2-1, with 7 bases identical to TRBD2. Germline V gene data show CDR1 as LNHDA and CDR2 as SQIVND (reference sequence). This CDR3 is 14 amino acids long. For the CDR3, the DNA is TGTGCCAGTAGTATTGGGGGGGGATTCAATGAGCATTTCTTC. It is translated as CASSIGGGFNEHFF.

The chain recombines TRBV18 with TRBJ1-1, with D possibly being TRBD1 (5 bases). The CDR3 runs to 15 residues. The V gene lost 3 bases and the J gene lost 0 bases, with 11 bases spanning the gap. Germline values: CDR1 KGHSH, CDR2 LQKENI. CDR3 DNA sequence: TGTGCCAGCTCACCCAGTGAGGACATGAACACTGAAGCTTTCTTT. Translated: CASSPSEDMNTEAFF.

This clonotype was counted ten times or more. This chain connects TRBV15 to TRBJ1-5; no definite D call. The CDR3 length is 16 residues. Per germline, CDR1 LNHNV and CDR2 YYDKDF (reference sequence). V was pared by 0 bases and J by 0 bases, with 9 bases between. The CDR3 region has the DNA TGTGCCACCAGCAGAGACAGAGCCGATAGCAATCAGCCCCAGCATTTT. Translation gives CATSRDRADSNQPQHF.

This clonotype was seen a few times. The chain has TRBV7-6 and TRBJ1-1, with 7 nucleotides matching TRBD1. Germline lookup yields CDR1 SGHVS and CDR2 FNYEAQ. The CDR3 has 15 amino acids. V lost 5 bases and J lost 0; bases outside the gene matches: 6. Written as DNA, the CDR3 is TGTGCCAGCAGCACACCGGGACAGTTGAACACTGAAGCTTTCTTT. Its protein is CASSTPGQLNTEAFF. The full variable domain, completed using reference TRBV7-6 and TRBJ1-1, is GAGVSQSPRYKVTKRGQDVALRCDPISGHVSLYWYRQALGQGPEFLTYFNYEAQQDKSGLPNDRFSAERPEGSISTLTIQRTEQRDSAMYRCASSTPGQLNTEAFFGQGTRLTVV.

The chain couples TRBV6-1 to TRBJ2-1; perhaps TRBD1 as D (5 bases). Germline-derived CDR1 and CDR2 are MNHNS and SASEGT. The germline V and J ends were trimmed by 6 bases and 6 bases, with 18 bases remaining between them. The CDR3 runs 15 residues. Written as DNA, the CDR3 is TGTGCCAGCAGCGCCCATGGCAGGGCAGGCAATGAGCAGTTCTTC. Its protein product is CASSAHGRAGNEQFF.

This clonotype occurred a few times. The chain has TRBV9 and TRBJ2-3; 11 bases match TRBD2. Trimming at V came to 0 bases and at J to 1 base, leaving 10 bases not matched to a gene. The CDR3 sequence is 19 residues long. Germline CDR1 and CDR2: SGDLS and YYNGEE. CDR3 in DNA: TGTGCCAGCAGCGTAGGCAATAGCGGGGGGGCGGGAGGCACAGATACGCAGTATTTT. This gives the protein CASSVGNSGGAGGTDTQYF.

This clonotype was counted a few times. The chain joins TRBV5-5 to TRBJ1-1; perhaps TRBD1 as D (5 bases). Germline V CDR1 and CDR2: SGHKS, YYEKEE (reference sequence). V was pared by 3 bases and J by 2 bases, with 14 bases between. The CDR3 has 15 residues. The CDR3 bases are TGTGCCAGCAGCTCTGGGACCGGACCTAACACTGAAGCTTTCTTT. Its protein product is CASSSGTGPNTEAFF. The full variable domain, in which reference TRBV5-5 and TRBJ1-1 provide the parts outside the CDR3, is DAGVTQSPTHLIKTRGQQVTLRCSPISGHKSVSWYQQVLGQGPQFIFQYYEKEERGRGNFPDRFSARQFPNYSSELNVNALLLGDSALYLCASSSGTGPNTEAFFGQGTRLTVV.

This clonotype has a handful of counts. The chain has TRBV7-3 and TRBJ2-3; D gene uncertain. Germline CDR1 reads SGHTA; CDR2 reads FQGTGA. The V end was cut by 4 bases, the J end by 4 bases, with 9 bases between. The CDR3 has 13 amino acids. In nucleotides, the CDR3 is TGTGCCAGCAGCTCCTTAAGGGCAGATACGCAGTATTTT. Protein: CASSSLRADTQYF. The whole variable domain, filled in from reference TRBV7-3 and TRBJ2-3, reads GAGVSQTPSNKVTEKGKYVELRCDPISGHTALYWYRQSLGQGPEFLIYFQGTGAADDSGLPNDRFFAVRPEGSVSTLKIQRTERGDSAVYLCASSSLRADTQYFGPGTRLTVL.

The rearrangement links TRBV23-1 to TRBJ1-1; D unclear. TRBV23-1 is an ORF for which the function is uncertain. Trimming pared 7 bases from V and 1 base from J, leaving 19 bases between. The CDR3 is 16 amino acids. The CDR3 loop is CASNIRVGRSNTEAFF. The CDR3 DNA follows: TGCGCCAGCAATATTAGGGTCGGCAGGTCGAACACTGAAGCTTTCTTT.

The CDR3 loop reads CSALDPTNSYEQYV. Here the CDR3 DNA reads TGCAGTGCTTTAGACCCCACCAATTCCTACGAGCAGTACGTC. The rearrangement joins TRBV20-1 to TRBJ2-7; D ambiguous. Germline CDR1 and CDR2: DFQATT and SNEGSKA (reference sequence). The CDR3 sequence is 14 residues long. The V end was cut by 5 bases, the J end by 1 base, with 15 bases between.